The rows below give T cell receptor beta chains drawn from one sample of a study of blood T cells in healthy people across ages. TCRdb redid the calling of the 5' RACE reads with MiXCR, one entry per CDR3 protein. This sample has 1.5 million to 2 million distinct CDR3 sequences, with approximately 50% found just once. Sequenced material: blood. The origin of the receptors is a woman in her thirties or forties in good health. Each CDR3 is given with its conserved first and last residue. A D gene is named only where the DNA matches it firmly. Clone size is given for some rows only: seen once, a few or many times, or a class if the clone is expanded.

D gene: TRBD1; V gene: TRBV7-8; J gene: TRBJ2-7; clone size: few; CDR3 protein: CASSLARDSGSYEQYF; CDR3 DNA: TGTGCCAGCAGCTTAGCTCGGGACAGCGGATCCTACGAGCAGTACTTC
D gene: TRBD2; V gene: TRBV6-4; J gene: TRBJ2-1; clone size: .; CDR3 protein: CASITSGETNEQFF; CDR3 DNA: TGTGCCAGCATTACTAGCGGGGAAACAAATGAGCAGTTCTTC
D gene: .; V gene: TRBV15; J gene: TRBJ2-3; clone size: .; CDR3 protein: CATSRGGNTQYF; CDR3 DNA: TGTGCCACCAGCAGAGGGGGGAATACGCAGTATTTT
D gene: .; V gene: TRBV6-5; J gene: TRBJ1-4; clone size: few; CDR3 protein: CASSYDATLEKLFF; CDR3 DNA: TGTGCCAGCAGTTACGACGCGACGTTGGAGAAACTGTTTTTT
D gene: TRBD2; V gene: TRBV20-1; J gene: TRBJ2-3; clone size: .; CDR3 protein: CSARELGATSGSLDTQYF; CDR3 DNA: TGCAGTGCTAGAGAACTTGGCGCGACTAGCGGGAGTTTAGATACGCAGTATTTT
D gene: .; V gene: TRBV9; J gene: TRBJ2-3; clone size: .; CDR3 protein: CASSVVTGSTDTQYF; CDR3 DNA: TGTGCCAGCAGCGTAGTAACAGGTAGCACAGATACGCAGTATTTT
D gene: .; V gene: TRBV7-2; J gene: TRBJ1-2; clone size: .; CDR3 protein: CASTRTNYGYTF; CDR3 DNA: TGTGCCAGCACCAGAACTAACTATGGCTACACCTTC
D gene: .; V gene: TRBV28; J gene: TRBJ2-5; clone size: .; CDR3 protein: CASSDLGGGLQETQYF; CDR3 DNA: TGTGCCAGCAGTGACTTAGGGGGGGGCCTTCAAGAGACCCAGTACTTC
D gene: TRBD2; V gene: TRBV20-1; J gene: TRBJ2-5; clone size: .; CDR3 protein: CSARSGGEETQYF; CDR3 DNA: TGCAGTGCTAGATCCGGGGGGGAGGAGACCCAGTACTTC
D gene: .; V gene: TRBV29-1; J gene: TRBJ1-4; clone size: few; CDR3 protein: CSVDPESATNEKLFF; CDR3 DNA: TGCAGCGTTGACCCCGAGTCTGCAACTAATGAAAAACTGTTTTTT
D gene: .; V gene: TRBV28; J gene: TRBJ2-7; clone size: .; CDR3 protein: CASSGQTSGTQGGIQSYEQYF; CDR3 DNA: TGTGCCAGCAGTGGCCAAACTTCCGGGACCCAAGGAGGTATACAGTCCTACGAGCAGTACTTC
D gene: .; V gene: TRBV6-6; J gene: TRBJ2-3; clone size: few; CDR3 protein: CASKEEVSDTQYF; CDR3 DNA: TGTGCCAGCAAAGAAGAGGTGTCCGATACGCAGTATTTT
D gene: .; V gene: TRBV1; J gene: TRBJ2-1; clone size: few; CDR3 protein: CTSSQARGGASYNEQFF; CDR3 DNA: TGCACCAGCAGCCAAGCCAGGGGGGGGGCATCCTACAATGAGCAGTTCTTC
D gene: TRBD2; V gene: TRBV28; J gene: TRBJ2-7; clone size: few; CDR3 protein: CASSPTGAGVLRTQYF; CDR3 DNA: TGTGCCAGCAGTCCCACAGGAGCGGGGGTCCTGCGAACCCAGTACTTC
D gene: .; V gene: TRBV28; J gene: TRBJ2-1; clone size: .; CDR3 protein: CASSFIGQGGTHLLRNEQFF; CDR3 DNA: TGTGCCAGCAGCTTTATCGGTCAGGGGGGCACACATCTCCTGCGTAATGAGCAGTTCTTC
D gene: TRBD2; V gene: TRBV3-1; J gene: TRBJ2-3; clone size: .; CDR3 protein: CASSHSGGRRTDTQYF; CDR3 DNA: TGTGCCAGCAGCCACTCGGGAGGGAGGAGAACAGATACGCAGTATTTT
D gene: .; V gene: TRBV7-2; J gene: TRBJ2-5; clone size: few; CDR3 protein: CASSFRSSFQETQYF; CDR3 DNA: TGTGCCAGCAGCTTCCGATCTTCTTTTCAAGAGACCCAGTACTTC
D gene: TRBD1; V gene: TRBV20-1; J gene: TRBJ2-1; clone size: few; CDR3 protein: CSAQPGQGPYEQFF; CDR3 DNA: TGCAGTGCCCAACCGGGACAGGGACCCTATGAGCAGTTCTTC
D gene: .; V gene: TRBV7-2; J gene: TRBJ2-1; clone size: .; CDR3 protein: CASSTHRQSSNEQFF; CDR3 DNA: TGTGCCAGCAGCACGCACCGACAGAGCTCCAATGAGCAGTTCTTC
D gene: TRBD2; V gene: TRBV25-1; J gene: TRBJ2-7; clone size: .; CDR3 protein: CASSEWAGVNYEQYF; CDR3 DNA: TGTGCCAGCAGTGAATGGGCGGGGGTGAACTACGAGCAGTACTTC
D gene: TRBD1; V gene: TRBV11-2; J gene: TRBJ2-1; clone size: .; CDR3 protein: CASSLDGTDEQFF; CDR3 DNA: TGTGCCAGCAGCTTAGATGGGACAGACGAGCAGTTCTTC
D gene: TRBD1; V gene: TRBV28; J gene: TRBJ1-2; clone size: .; CDR3 protein: CASTSGTDLFLGGYTF; CDR3 DNA: TGTGCCAGCACCTCCGGGACAGACCTCTTTTTAGGGGGCTACACCTTC
D gene: .; V gene: TRBV6-5; J gene: TRBJ2-1; clone size: .; CDR3 protein: CASSSRGVGLYNEQFF; CDR3 DNA: TGTGCCAGCAGTTCGAGGGGAGTTGGACTGTACAATGAGCAGTTCTTC
D gene: .; V gene: TRBV7-2; J gene: TRBJ1-2; clone size: .; CDR3 protein: CASSSRTGEPNYGYTF; CDR3 DNA: TGTGCCAGCAGCTCCAGGACGGGAGAGCCTAACTATGGCTACACCTTC
D gene: .; V gene: TRBV15; J gene: TRBJ1-5; clone size: .; CDR3 protein: CATSSEIRGNQPQHF; CDR3 DNA: TGTGCCACCAGCAGTGAAATAAGGGGAAATCAGCCCCAGCATTTT
D gene: TRBD1; V gene: TRBV7-8; J gene: TRBJ1-2; clone size: .; CDR3 protein: CASSFRQGGYGYTF; CDR3 DNA: TGTGCCAGCAGCTTCCGACAGGGAGGCTATGGCTACACCTTC
D gene: TRBD2; V gene: TRBV20-1; J gene: TRBJ2-3; clone size: .; CDR3 protein: CSARALAAGGSDTQYF; CDR3 DNA: TGCAGTGCTAGAGCCCTGGCAGCGGGGGGTTCAGATACGCAGTATTTT
D gene: TRBD1; V gene: TRBV20-1; J gene: TRBJ1-2; clone size: .; CDR3 protein: CSAATGAYGYTF; CDR3 DNA: TGCAGTGCTGCGACAGGGGCCTATGGCTACACCTTC
D gene: TRBD2; V gene: TRBV20-1; J gene: TRBJ2-7; clone size: .; CDR3 protein: CSTRGKTSGGLSEQYF; CDR3 DNA: TGCAGTACTAGAGGAAAGACTAGCGGGGGTTTGTCCGAGCAGTACTTC
D gene: TRBD1; V gene: TRBV18; J gene: TRBJ1-6; clone size: .; CDR3 protein: CASSPGQGGFSPLHF; CDR3 DNA: TGTGCCAGCTCACCGGGACAGGGGGGTTTTTCACCCCTCCACTTT
D gene: .; V gene: TRBV5-1; J gene: TRBJ2-3; clone size: few; CDR3 protein: CASSLEGGGAEDTSTDTQYF; CDR3 DNA: TGCGCCAGCAGCTTGGAGGGCGGGGGCGCTGAAGATACTAGCACAGATACGCAGTATTTT
D gene: .; V gene: TRBV6-5; J gene: TRBJ1-5; clone size: once; CDR3 protein: CASSSTAFNQPQHF; CDR3 DNA: TGTGCCAGCAGTTCCACAGCGTTCAATCAGCCCCAGCATTTT
D gene: .; V gene: TRBV3-1; J gene: TRBJ2-7; clone size: few; CDR3 protein: CASSTQLVPYEQYF; CDR3 DNA: TGTGCCAGCAGCACCCAACTAGTGCCCTACGAGCAGTACTTC
D gene: .; V gene: TRBV7-6; J gene: TRBJ2-7; clone size: few; CDR3 protein: CASSGRSDRNKFYEQYF; CDR3 DNA: TGTGCCAGCAGCGGACGATCAGACAGGAACAAGTTCTACGAGCAGTACTTC
D gene: .; V gene: TRBV13; J gene: TRBJ2-1; clone size: few; CDR3 protein: CASSLGAGSNEQFF; CDR3 DNA: TGTGCCAGCAGCTTAGGGGCAGGTTCCAATGAGCAGTTCTTC
D gene: .; V gene: TRBV13; J gene: TRBJ2-4; clone size: .; CDR3 protein: CASSLAGGHNIQYF; CDR3 DNA: TGTGCCAGCAGCTTAGCGGGGGGCCACAACATTCAGTACTTC
D gene: .; V gene: TRBV7-8; J gene: TRBJ2-7; clone size: .; CDR3 protein: CASSLEGASTYEQYF; CDR3 DNA: TGTGCCAGCAGCTTAGAAGGGGCTTCCACCTACGAGCAGTACTTC
D gene: .; V gene: TRBV6-5; J gene: TRBJ2-3; clone size: .; CDR3 protein: CASSGHPGPDTQYF; CDR3 DNA: TGTGCCAGCTCGGGACACCCCGGTCCCGATACGCAGTATTTT
D gene: TRBD2; V gene: TRBV7-2; J gene: TRBJ2-7; clone size: few; CDR3 protein: CASSLRDLAGGSYEQYF; CDR3 DNA: TGTGCCAGCAGCTTAAGGGATCTAGCGGGGGGCTCCTACGAGCAGTACTTC
D gene: TRBD1; V gene: TRBV4-3; J gene: TRBJ1-2; clone size: few; CDR3 protein: CASSQVQGAKSNYGYTF; CDR3 DNA: TGCGCCAGCAGCCAAGTGCAGGGGGCGAAATCTAACTATGGCTACACCTTC
D gene: TRBD1; V gene: TRBV20-1; J gene: TRBJ2-7; clone size: once; CDR3 protein: CGRTGGIEQYF; CDR3 DNA: TGCGGAAGGACAGGGGGCATCGAGCAGTACTTC
D gene: .; V gene: TRBV29-1; J gene: TRBJ2-3; clone size: many; CDR3 protein: CSVPSAPDTQYF; CDR3 DNA: TGCAGCGTTCCTAGTGCCCCAGATACGCAGTATTTT
D gene: .; V gene: TRBV20-1; J gene: TRBJ2-1; clone size: .; CDR3 protein: CSARARFSYNEQFF; CDR3 DNA: TGCAGTGCTAGAGCCCGATTCTCCTACAATGAGCAGTTCTTC
D gene: TRBD2; V gene: TRBV4-2; J gene: TRBJ2-7; clone size: .; CDR3 protein: CASSQEGASGAYNEQYF; CDR3 DNA: TGTGCCAGCAGCCAAGAAGGCGCTAGCGGAGCCTACAATGAGCAGTACTTC
D gene: .; V gene: TRBV20-1; J gene: TRBJ2-7; clone size: .; CDR3 protein: CSARVTATSYEQYF; CDR3 DNA: TGCAGTGCTAGAGTGACAGCGACTTCCTACGAGCAGTACTTC
D gene: TRBD1; V gene: TRBV24-1; J gene: TRBJ2-1; clone size: .; CDR3 protein: CATSDRQGAIYNEQFF; CDR3 DNA: TGTGCCACCAGTGATCGACAGGGGGCTATCTACAATGAGCAGTTCTTC
D gene: .; V gene: TRBV18; J gene: TRBJ2-7; clone size: .; CDR3 protein: CASSPTTSFEQYF; CDR3 DNA: TGTGCCAGCTCACCGACGACTAGTTTCGAGCAGTACTTC
D gene: TRBD1; V gene: TRBV6-6; J gene: TRBJ2-1; clone size: .; CDR3 protein: CASRAEETGAGYNEQFF; CDR3 DNA: TGTGCCAGCAGAGCCGAAGAAACAGGGGCCGGCTACAATGAGCAGTTCTTC
D gene: TRBD2; V gene: TRBV27; J gene: TRBJ2-1; clone size: .; CDR3 protein: CASSPTWGLAKDEQFF; CDR3 DNA: TGTGCCAGCAGCCCCACCTGGGGACTAGCGAAAGATGAGCAGTTCTTC
D gene: TRBD1; V gene: TRBV25-1; J gene: TRBJ2-3; clone size: .; CDR3 protein: CASTPNFGTGGVSTDTQYF; CDR3 DNA: TGTGCCAGCACCCCCAATTTCGGGACAGGGGGCGTGAGCACAGATACGCAGTATTTT
D gene: .; V gene: TRBV4-1; J gene: TRBJ2-3; clone size: .; CDR3 protein: CASSQDAGSRDTQYF; CDR3 DNA: TGCGCCAGCAGCCAAGACGCGGGGAGCAGAGATACGCAGTATTTT
D gene: .; V gene: TRBV6-6; J gene: TRBJ1-5; clone size: .; CDR3 protein: CASSHATGRNQPRHF; CDR3 DNA: TGTGCCAGCAGCCACGCAACAGGACGCAATCAGCCCCGGCATTTT
D gene: TRBD2; V gene: TRBV2; J gene: TRBJ2-3; clone size: few; CDR3 protein: CASRVAGSTDTQYF; CDR3 DNA: TGTGCCAGCAGGGTAGCGGGGAGCACAGATACGCAGTATTTT
D gene: TRBD2; V gene: TRBV27; J gene: TRBJ2-7; clone size: few; CDR3 protein: CASSLAAGGLFYEQYF; CDR3 DNA: TGTGCCAGCAGTTTAGCAGCGGGGGGGTTATTTTACGAGCAGTACTTC
D gene: .; V gene: TRBV12-3/TRBV12-4; J gene: TRBJ2-1; clone size: few; CDR3 protein: CASSLLTGGGYNEQFF; CDR3 DNA: TGTGCCAGCAGTTTATTAACGGGGGGCGGCTACAATGAGCAGTTCTTC
D gene: .; V gene: TRBV13; J gene: TRBJ2-3; clone size: .; CDR3 protein: CASSSRTIGTDTQYF; CDR3 DNA: TGTGCCAGCAGCTCTAGGACTATCGGCACAGATACGCAGTATTTT
D gene: TRBD1; V gene: TRBV6-6; J gene: TRBJ2-1; clone size: .; CDR3 protein: CAIEQTGAIGSEQFF; CDR3 DNA: TGTGCCATTGAACAGACAGGGGCCATAGGGAGTGAGCAGTTCTTC
D gene: TRBD2; V gene: TRBV27; J gene: TRBJ2-3; clone size: .; CDR3 protein: CASRVIAGGPSDTQYF; CDR3 DNA: TGTGCCAGCAGAGTTATAGCGGGGGGGCCGTCAGATACGCAGTATTTT
D gene: TRBD2; V gene: TRBV20-1; J gene: TRBJ2-1; clone size: once; CDR3 protein: CSAPQLATRRNEQFF; CDR3 DNA: TGCAGTGCTCCTCAACTAGCGACCCGACGCAATGAGCAGTTCTTC
D gene: TRBD1; V gene: TRBV5-1; J gene: TRBJ2-5; clone size: .; CDR3 protein: CASSLGDRDTQYF; CDR3 DNA: TGCGCCAGCAGCTTGGGGGACAGGGATACCCAGTACTTC